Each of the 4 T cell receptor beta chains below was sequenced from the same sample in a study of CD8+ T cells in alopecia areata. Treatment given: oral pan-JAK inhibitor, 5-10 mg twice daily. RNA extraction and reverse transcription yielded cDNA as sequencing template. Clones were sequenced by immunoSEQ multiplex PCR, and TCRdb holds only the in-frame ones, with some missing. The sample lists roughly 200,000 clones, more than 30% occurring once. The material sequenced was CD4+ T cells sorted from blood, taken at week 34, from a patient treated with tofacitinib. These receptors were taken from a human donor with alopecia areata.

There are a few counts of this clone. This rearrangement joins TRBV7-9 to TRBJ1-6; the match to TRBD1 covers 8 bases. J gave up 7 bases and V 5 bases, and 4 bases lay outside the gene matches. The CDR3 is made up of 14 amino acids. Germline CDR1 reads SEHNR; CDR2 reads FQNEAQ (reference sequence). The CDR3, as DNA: TGTGCCAGCAGCCGAGGACAGGGAAATTCACCCCTCCACTTT. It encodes CASSRGQGNSPLHF.

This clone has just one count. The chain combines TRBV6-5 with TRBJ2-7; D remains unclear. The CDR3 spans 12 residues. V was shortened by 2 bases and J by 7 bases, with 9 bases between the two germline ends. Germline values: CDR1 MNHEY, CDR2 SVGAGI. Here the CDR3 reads CASSYVGREQYF. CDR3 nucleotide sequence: TGTGCCAGCAGTTACGTAGGGCGGGAGCAGTACTTC.

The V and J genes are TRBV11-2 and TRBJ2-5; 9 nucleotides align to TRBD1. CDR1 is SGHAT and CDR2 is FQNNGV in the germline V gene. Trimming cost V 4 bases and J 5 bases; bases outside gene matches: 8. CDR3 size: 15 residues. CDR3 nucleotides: TGTGCCAGCAGCTCCACCGGGACAGGGAGGGAGACCCAGTACTTC. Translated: CASSSTGTGRETQYF.

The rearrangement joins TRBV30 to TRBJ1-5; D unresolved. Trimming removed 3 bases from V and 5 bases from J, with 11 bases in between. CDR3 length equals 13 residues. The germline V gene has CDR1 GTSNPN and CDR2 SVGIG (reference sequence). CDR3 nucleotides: TGTGCCTGGAGCCTACATGGGGATCAGCCCCAGCATTTT. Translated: CAWSLHGDQPQHF.